The 5 T cell receptor beta chains presented below share a single source sample, sequenced in a study of blood T cell repertoires in COVID-19. Assay used: immunoSEQ multiplex PCR; TCRdb lists only in-frame clones, some missing. Here the sample spans over 100,000 clones, 70% to 90% being singletons. The sample consisted of peripheral blood. The receptors derive from a middle-aged man with active COVID-19.

The V call is TRBV5-1, the J call TRBJ2-1; 11 bases agree with TRBD2. V lost 4 bases, J lost 6 bases, and 9 bases stayed unmatched. Germline V gene sequence: CDR1 SGHRS, CDR2 YFSETQ. This CDR3 is built from 16 residues. The CDR3 DNA reads TGCGCCAGCAGCCCAGCCGTAGCGGGGGGGCCCAATGAGCAGTTCTTC. This sequence encodes CASSPAVAGGPNEQFF.

The chain uses TRBV7-3 and TRBJ2-3; the D gene is possibly TRBD2 (5 bases). V lost 0 bases, J lost 5 bases, and 15 bases lay in between. This CDR3 is 16 amino acids long. Germline V CDR1 and CDR2: SGHTA, FQGTGA. As DNA, the CDR3 is TGTGCCAGCAGCTTAACGGGCCGGGCCCGGGGAGATACGCAGTATTTT. This codes for CASSLTGRARGDTQYF.

The chain has TRBV18 and TRBJ2-5, with D possibly matching TRBD1 (6 bases). CDR1 KGHSH and CDR2 LQKENI come from the germline V gene. The length of the CDR3 is 15 residues. V dropped 3 bases and J dropped 3 bases, with 14 bases sitting between them. CDR3 amino acids: CASSPTRGIKETQYF. The CDR3 coding sequence is TGTGCCAGCTCACCCACGAGGGGGATCAAAGAGACCCAGTACTTC.

The CDR3 reads CASSYSRGGSGELFF. As DNA, the CDR3 is TGTGCCAGCAGTTACTCTAGGGGAGGCTCCGGGGAGCTGTTTTTT. V is TRBV6-6 and J is TRBJ2-2; D perhaps matches TRBD2 (6 bases). V was clipped by 0 bases and J by 6 bases, with 11 bases between them. The CDR3 has 15 residues. Germline V gives CDR1 MNHNY, CDR2 SVGAGI (reference sequence).

The V call is TRBV5-1, the J call TRBJ1-3; perhaps TRBD1 as D (5 bases). The CDR3 sequence is 15 residues long. V was cut by 5 bases and J by 2 bases, with 14 bases left in between. Germline assignment: CDR1 SGHRS and CDR2 YFSETQ. CDR3 sequence reads: CASSSTGVAGNTIYF. The CDR3, as DNA: TGCGCCAGCAGTTCCACGGGGGTAGCTGGAAACACCATATATTTT. Full variable domain (rest looked up from reference TRBV5-1 and TRBJ1-3): KAGVTQTPRYLIKTRGQQVTLSCSPISGHRSVSWYQQTPGQGLQFLFEYFSETQRNKGNFPGRFSGRQFSNSRSEMNVSTLELGDSALYLCASSSTGVAGNTIYFGEGSWLTVV.